This T cell receptor beta chain was recorded in a study of T cells after posttransplantation cyclophosphamide. The naive gate required viable CD3+CD4+ or CD3+CD8+ cells with CCR7+CD45RA+CD45RO-CD95-CD27+CD28+ phenotype. Study-wide results and caveats: Tissue-infiltrating T cells from skin or gut overlapped little with blood T cells.

The table came from immunoSEQ multiplex PCR; TCRdb's copy has only in-frame clones and leaves some out. This sample has just over 20,000 clones; 95% to 98% occur once, and the top ten carry around 0.15%. This clone was recorded only once. Its antigen is unidentified. The CDR3 has 13 residues. Germline V gene lookup returns CDR1 SQVTM and CDR2 ANQGSEA. The chain employs TRBV29-1 and TRBJ2-5, with 8 bases that match TRBD2. The end of the DNA aligns better with TRBJ2-7, so the J call may be wrong. This clonotype was obtained from a man aged 35 to 55 in good health, CMV-negative, and a related stem cell transplant donor. Sequencing was performed on naive CD4+ T cells sorted from PBMCs. CDR3 sequence: CSVQTSAAYEQYF. Here the CDR3 DNA reads TGCAGCGTCCAGACTAGCGCAGCCTACGAGCAGTACTTC.